This T cell receptor (beta chain) stems from a study of cytomegalovirus exposure and HLA in healthy donors. This CDR3 has 11 residues. CDR1 is SGDLS, CDR2 YYNGEE, per germline. The V gene lost 3 bases and the J gene lost 5 bases, with 5 bases spanning the gap. It was with 60 Vbeta and 13 Jbeta primers that the PCR ran. Sequenced by immunoSEQ multiplex PCR; TCRdb stores in-frame clones only, minus some. The sample has 210,000 or so clones, 65% to 85% seen once; the top ten hold roughly 0.75%. Among the donors, all were healthy bone marrow donors. The specimen was PBMCs. This TCR derives from a boy aged 2 to 10 in good health and CMV-seronegative. The rearrangement joins TRBV9 to TRBJ1-2; D uncertain. The CDR3 is CASSAFYGYTF. DNA for the CDR3: TGTGCCAGCAGCGCGTTTTATGGCTACACCTTC.